The T cell receptor (beta chain) under discussion was sequenced for a study of blood T cell repertoires in COVID-19. This table comes from immunoSEQ multiplex PCR, and its TCRdb copy is limited to in-frame clones, with some not included. This sample has a few hundred thousand clones; approximately 84% occur once, and the top ten carry 3%. This receptor was taken from a woman aged 25-40 years who had recovered from COVID-19. The sequenced sample was PBMCs or T cells enriched from blood (not recorded which).

The CDR3 reads CASSLDRGVLAEAFF. The CDR3 DNA follows: TGTGCCAGCAGCTTAGACAGGGGTGTGTTAGCTGAAGCTTTCTTT. The chain employs TRBV7-9 and TRBJ1-1; 7 bases agree with TRBD1. This CDR3 has 15 residues. V dropped 1 base and J dropped 6; count of bases not matched to a gene: 8. The V gene's germline CDR1 is SEHNR and CDR2 FQNEAQ (reference sequence).